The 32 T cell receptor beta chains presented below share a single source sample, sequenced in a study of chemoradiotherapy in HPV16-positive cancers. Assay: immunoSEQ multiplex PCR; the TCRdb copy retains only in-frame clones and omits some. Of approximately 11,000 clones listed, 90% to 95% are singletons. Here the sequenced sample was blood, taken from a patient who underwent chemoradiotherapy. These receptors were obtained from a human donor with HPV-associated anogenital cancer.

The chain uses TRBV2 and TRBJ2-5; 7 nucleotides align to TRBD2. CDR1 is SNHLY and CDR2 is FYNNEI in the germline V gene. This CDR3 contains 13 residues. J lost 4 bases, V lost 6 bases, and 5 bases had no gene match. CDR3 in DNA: TGTGCCAGCAGACGGACTAGGGGAGAGACCCAGTACTTC. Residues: CASRRTRGETQYF.

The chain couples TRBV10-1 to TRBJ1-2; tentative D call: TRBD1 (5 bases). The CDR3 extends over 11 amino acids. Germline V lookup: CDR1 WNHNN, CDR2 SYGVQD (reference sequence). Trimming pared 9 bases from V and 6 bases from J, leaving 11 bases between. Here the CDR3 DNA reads TGCGCCAGTCTCGGGGCGCATGGCTACACCTTC. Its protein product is CASLGAHGYTF.

The DNA for the CDR3 is TGCGCCAGCAGCCGACCCGGCCTCGACAGCTCTGGAAACACCATATATTTT. Its translation: CASSRPGLDSSGNTIYF. The gene calls are TRBV4-1 and TRBJ1-3; maybe TRBD1 (5 bases). V lost 4 bases, J lost 0 bases, and 16 bases lay in between. Germline V gene lookup returns CDR1 MGHRA and CDR2 YSYEKL. The CDR3 length is 17 residues.

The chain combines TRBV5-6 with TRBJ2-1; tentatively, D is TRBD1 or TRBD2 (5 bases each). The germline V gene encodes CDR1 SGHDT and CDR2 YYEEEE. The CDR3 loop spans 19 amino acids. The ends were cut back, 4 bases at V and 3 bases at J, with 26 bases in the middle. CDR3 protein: CASSHPIVRGPTIYNEQFF. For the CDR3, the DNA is TGTGCCAGCAGCCACCCGATAGTGAGGGGCCCGACTATCTACAATGAGCAGTTCTTC.

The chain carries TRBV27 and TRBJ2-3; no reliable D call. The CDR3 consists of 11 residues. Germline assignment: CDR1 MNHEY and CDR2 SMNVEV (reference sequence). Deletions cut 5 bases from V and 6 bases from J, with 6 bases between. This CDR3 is CASSLRDTQYF. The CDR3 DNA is TGTGCCAGCAGTCTGAGGGATACGCAGTATTTT.

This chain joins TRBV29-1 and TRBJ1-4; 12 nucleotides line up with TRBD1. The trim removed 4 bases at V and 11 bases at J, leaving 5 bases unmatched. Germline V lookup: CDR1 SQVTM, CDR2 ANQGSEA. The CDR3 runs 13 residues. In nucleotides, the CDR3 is TGCAGCGTTGGTGGGACAGGGGGCGAGAAACTGTTTTTT. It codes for CSVGGTGGEKLFF.

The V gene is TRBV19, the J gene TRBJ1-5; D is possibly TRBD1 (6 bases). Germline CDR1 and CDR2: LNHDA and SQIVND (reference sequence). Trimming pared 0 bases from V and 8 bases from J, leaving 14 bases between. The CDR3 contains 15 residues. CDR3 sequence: CASSIDRGSLKPQHF. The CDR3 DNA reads TGTGCCAGTAGTATAGACAGGGGTTCTCTCAAGCCCCAGCATTTT.

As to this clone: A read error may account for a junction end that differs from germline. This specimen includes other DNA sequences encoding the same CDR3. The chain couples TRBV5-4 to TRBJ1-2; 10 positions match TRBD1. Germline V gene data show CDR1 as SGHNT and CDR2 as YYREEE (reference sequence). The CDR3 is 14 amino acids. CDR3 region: CASSLDRGTYGYTF. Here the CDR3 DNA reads TGTGCTAGCAGCTTGGACAGGGGGACATATGGCTACACCTTC.

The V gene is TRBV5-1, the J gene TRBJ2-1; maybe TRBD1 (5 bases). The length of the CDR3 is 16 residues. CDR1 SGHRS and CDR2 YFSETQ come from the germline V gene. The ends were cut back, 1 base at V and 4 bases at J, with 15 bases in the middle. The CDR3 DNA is TGCGCCAGCAGCTTGACACCCAACAGGAAGTACAATGAGCAGTTCTTC. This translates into CASSLTPNRKYNEQFF.

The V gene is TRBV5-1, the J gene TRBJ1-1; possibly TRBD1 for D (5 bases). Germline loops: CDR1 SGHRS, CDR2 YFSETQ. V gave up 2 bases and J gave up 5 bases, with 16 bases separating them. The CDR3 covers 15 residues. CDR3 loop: CASSLGVGGKTEAFF. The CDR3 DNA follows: TGCGCCAGCAGCTTAGGGGTGGGGGGAAAGACTGAAGCTTTCTTT.

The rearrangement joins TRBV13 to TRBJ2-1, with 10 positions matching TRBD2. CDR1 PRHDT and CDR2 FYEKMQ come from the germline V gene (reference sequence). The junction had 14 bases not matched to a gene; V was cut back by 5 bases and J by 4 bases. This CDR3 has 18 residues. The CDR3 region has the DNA TGTGCCAGCAGCCCTTTACCCCCAGCGGGGGGGCCGTACAATGAGCAGTTCTTC. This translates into CASSPLPPAGGPYNEQFF.

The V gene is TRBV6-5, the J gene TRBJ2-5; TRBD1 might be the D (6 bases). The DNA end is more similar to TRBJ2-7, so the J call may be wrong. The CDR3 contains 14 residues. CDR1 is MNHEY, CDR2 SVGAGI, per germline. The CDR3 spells CASRKQGNPREQYF. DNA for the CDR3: TGTGCCAGCAGAAAACAGGGAAATCCACGCGAGCAGTACTTC.

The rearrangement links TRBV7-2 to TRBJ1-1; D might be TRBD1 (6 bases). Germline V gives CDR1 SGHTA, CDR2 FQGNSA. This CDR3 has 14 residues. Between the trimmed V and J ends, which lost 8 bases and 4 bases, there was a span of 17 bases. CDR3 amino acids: CASGRTARSTEAFF. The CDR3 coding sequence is TGTGCCAGCGGGAGGACAGCAAGGAGCACTGAAGCTTTCTTT.

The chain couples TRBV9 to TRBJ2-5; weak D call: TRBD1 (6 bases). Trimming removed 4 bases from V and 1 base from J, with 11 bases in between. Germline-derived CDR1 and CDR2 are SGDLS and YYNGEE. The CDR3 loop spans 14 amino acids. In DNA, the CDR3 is TGTGCCAGCAGCCTTGGGGGCGGCCAAGAGACCCAGTACTTC. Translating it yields CASSLGGGQETQYF.

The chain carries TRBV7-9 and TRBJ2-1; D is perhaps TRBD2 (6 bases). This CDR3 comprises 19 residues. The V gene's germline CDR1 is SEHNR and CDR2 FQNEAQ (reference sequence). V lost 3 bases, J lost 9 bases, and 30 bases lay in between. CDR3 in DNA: TGTGCCAGCAGCTTTCCGGGAGTACTACTGGGGGGACGGGTAGGTGAGCAGTTCTTC. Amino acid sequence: CASSFPGVLLGGRVGEQFF.

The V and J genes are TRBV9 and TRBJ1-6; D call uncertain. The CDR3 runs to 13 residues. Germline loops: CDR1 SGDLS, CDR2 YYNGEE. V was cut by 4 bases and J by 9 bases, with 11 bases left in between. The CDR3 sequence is CASSRSTPSPLHF. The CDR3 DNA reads TGTGCCAGCAGCCGATCCACCCCTTCACCCCTCCACTTT.

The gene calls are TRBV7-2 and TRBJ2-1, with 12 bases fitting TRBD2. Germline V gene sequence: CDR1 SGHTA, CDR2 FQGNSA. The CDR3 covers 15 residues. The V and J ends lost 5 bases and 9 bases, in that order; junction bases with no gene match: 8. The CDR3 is CASSILAGGLPEQFF. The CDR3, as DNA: TGTGCCAGCAGCATTCTAGCGGGGGGGCTCCCTGAGCAGTTCTTC.

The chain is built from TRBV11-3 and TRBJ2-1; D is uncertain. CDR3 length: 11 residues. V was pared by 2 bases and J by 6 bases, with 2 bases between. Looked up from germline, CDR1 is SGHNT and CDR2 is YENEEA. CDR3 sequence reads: CASSLPNEQFF. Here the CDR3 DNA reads TGTGCCAGCAGCTTACCCAATGAGCAGTTCTTC.

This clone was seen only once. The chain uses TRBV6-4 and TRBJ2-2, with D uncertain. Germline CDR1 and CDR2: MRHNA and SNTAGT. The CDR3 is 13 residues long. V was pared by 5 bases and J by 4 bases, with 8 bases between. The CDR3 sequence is CASSPGSTGELFF. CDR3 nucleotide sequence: TGTGCCAGCAGTCCGGGTAGCACCGGGGAGCTGTTTTTT.

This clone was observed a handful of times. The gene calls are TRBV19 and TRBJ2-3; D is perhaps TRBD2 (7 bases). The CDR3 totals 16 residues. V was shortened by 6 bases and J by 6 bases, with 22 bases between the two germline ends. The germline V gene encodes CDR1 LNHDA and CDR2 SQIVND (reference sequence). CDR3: CASSPSKGGAFDTQYF. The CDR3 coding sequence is TGTGCCAGTAGCCCAAGTAAGGGGGGGGCCTTTGATACGCAGTATTTT. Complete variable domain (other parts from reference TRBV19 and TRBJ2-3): DGGITQSPKYLFRKEGQNVTLSCEQNLNHDAMYWYRQDPGQGLRLIYYSQIVNDFQKGDIAEGYSVSREKKESFPLTVTSAQKNPTAFYLCASSPSKGGAFDTQYFGPGTRLTVL.

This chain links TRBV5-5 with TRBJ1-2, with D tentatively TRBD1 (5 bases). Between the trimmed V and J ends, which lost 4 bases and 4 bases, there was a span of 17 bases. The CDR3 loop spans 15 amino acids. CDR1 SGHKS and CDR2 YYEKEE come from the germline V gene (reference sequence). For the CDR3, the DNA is TGTGCCAGCAGCAACCCCACGACAGCTCTCTATGGCTACACCTTC. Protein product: CASSNPTTALYGYTF.

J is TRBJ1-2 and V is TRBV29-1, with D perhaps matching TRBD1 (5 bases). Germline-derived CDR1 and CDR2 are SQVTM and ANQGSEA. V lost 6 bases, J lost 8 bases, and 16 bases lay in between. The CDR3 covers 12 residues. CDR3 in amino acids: CSVGGSGAGYTF. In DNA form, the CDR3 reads TGCAGCGTGGGGGGATCTGGGGCCGGCTACACCTTC.

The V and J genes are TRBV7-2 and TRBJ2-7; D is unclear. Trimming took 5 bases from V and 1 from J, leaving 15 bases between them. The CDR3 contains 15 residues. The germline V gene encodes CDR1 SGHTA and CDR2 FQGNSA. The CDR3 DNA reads TGTGCCAGCAGCCGCGGTTCCCAGGTTTCCTACGAGCAGTACTTC. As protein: CASSRGSQVSYEQYF.

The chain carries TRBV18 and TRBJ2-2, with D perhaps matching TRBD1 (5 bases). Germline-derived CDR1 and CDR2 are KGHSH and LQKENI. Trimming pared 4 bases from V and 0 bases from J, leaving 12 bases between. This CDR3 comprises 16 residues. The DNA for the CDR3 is TGTGCCAGCTCACTGAGTGTGACAGCGAACACCGGGGAGCTGTTTTTT. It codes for CASSLSVTANTGELFF.

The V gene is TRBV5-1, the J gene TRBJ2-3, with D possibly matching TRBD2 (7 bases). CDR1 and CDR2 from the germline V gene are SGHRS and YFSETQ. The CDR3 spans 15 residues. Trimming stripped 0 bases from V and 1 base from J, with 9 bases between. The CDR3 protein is CASSLDGGRTDTQYF. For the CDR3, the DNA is TGCGCCAGCAGCTTGGACGGGGGGCGCACAGATACGCAGTATTTT.

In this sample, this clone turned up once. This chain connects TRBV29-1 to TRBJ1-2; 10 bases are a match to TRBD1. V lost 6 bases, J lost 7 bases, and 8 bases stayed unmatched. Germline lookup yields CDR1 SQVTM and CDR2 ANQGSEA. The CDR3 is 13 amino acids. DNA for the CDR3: TGCAGCGTGGAGGTGACAGGGGGCCGTGGCTACACCTTC. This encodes CSVEVTGGRGYTF.

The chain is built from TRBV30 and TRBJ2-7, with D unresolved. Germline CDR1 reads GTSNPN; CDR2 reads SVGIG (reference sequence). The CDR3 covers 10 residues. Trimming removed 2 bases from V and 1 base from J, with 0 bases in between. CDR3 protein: CAWSSYEQYF. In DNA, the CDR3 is TGTGCCTGGAGTTCCTACGAGCAGTACTTC.

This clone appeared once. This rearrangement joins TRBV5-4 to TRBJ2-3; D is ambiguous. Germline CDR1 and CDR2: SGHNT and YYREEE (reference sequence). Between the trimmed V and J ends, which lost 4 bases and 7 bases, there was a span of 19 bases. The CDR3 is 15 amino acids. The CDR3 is CASSPKSQVLNTQYF. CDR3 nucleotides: TGTGCCAGCAGCCCGAAGTCCCAGGTGTTGAATACGCAGTATTTT.

In nucleotides, the CDR3 is TGTGCCAGCAGCTTAGGACGGGAGACCCAGTACTTC. This encodes CASSLGRETQYF. The rearrangement uses TRBV7-9 and TRBJ2-5, with D unresolved. V was pared by 1 base and J by 5 bases, with 5 bases between. The V gene's germline CDR1 is SEHNR and CDR2 FQNEAQ (reference sequence). The length of the CDR3 is 12 residues. Supplemented by reference TRBV7-9 and TRBJ2-5, the full variable domain reads DTGVSQNPRHKITKRGQNVTFRCDPISEHNRLYWYRQTLGQGPEFLTYFQNEAQLEKSRLLSDRFSAERPKGSFSTLEIQRTEQGDSAMYLCASSLGRETQYFGPGTRLLVL.

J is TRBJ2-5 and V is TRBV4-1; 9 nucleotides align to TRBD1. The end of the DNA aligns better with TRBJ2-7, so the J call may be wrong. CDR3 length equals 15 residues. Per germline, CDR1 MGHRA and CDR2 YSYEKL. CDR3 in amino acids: CASSIWTGVSYEQYF. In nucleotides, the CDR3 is TGCGCCAGCAGCATCTGGACAGGGGTTTCCTACGAGCAGTACTTC.

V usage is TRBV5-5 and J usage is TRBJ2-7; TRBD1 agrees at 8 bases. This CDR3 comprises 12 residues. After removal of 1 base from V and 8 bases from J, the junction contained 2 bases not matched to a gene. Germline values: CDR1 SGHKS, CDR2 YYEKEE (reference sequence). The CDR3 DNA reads TGTGCCAGCAGCTTGAGGACAGGGCAGCAGTACTTC. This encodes CASSLRTGQQYF.

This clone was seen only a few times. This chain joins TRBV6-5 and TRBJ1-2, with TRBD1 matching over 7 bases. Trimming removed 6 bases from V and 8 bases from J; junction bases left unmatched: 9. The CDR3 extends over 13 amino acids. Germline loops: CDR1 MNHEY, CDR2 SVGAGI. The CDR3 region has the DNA TGTGCCAGCAGCCTGGACAGGATGGGCGGCTACACCTTC. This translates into CASSLDRMGGYTF.